This T cell receptor (beta chain) was sequenced in a study of identical twins. The study, taken as a whole, reports: It was possible that invariant MAIT and iNKT cells partly confounded the zero-insertion analyses.

Germline CDR1 reads SQVTM; CDR2 reads ANQGSEA. The V and J ends lost 3 bases and 9 bases respectively, with 6 bases between them. The CDR3 has 10 amino acids. This clonotype was detected a few times. Its matching antigen is unknown. Template switching introduced a universal primer site, and the cDNA bore unique molecular identifiers. MiXCR, run by TCRdb on the 5' RACE reads, gives a single entry per CDR3 protein. Seen here are 210,000 or so distinct CDR3 sequences, approximately 15% observed once, and the top ten hold 40%. The same sample was also used in a study of T cells expressing NK-cell markers. From that second work: HCMV seropositivity marked most of the eight sequenced donors; one was seronegative.

This chain links TRBV29-1 with TRBJ2-1; D gene unclear. Sequencing used CD8+ T cells sorted from blood. This clonotype was sampled from a young woman in good health. CDR3 residues: CSVDGSEQFF. The CDR3 DNA is TGCAGCGTTGACGGATCTGAGCAGTTCTTC.